Sequencing of this T cell receptor beta chain was carried out in a study of blood T cell repertoires in COVID-19. Overall study context: Researchers got acute and convalescent COVID-19 samples from the United States, Italy and Spain. PBMCs, B-cell-depleted T cells, or T cells were the source of the cDNA or gDNA that made up the material.

Assay: immunoSEQ multiplex PCR; the TCRdb copy retains only in-frame clones and omits some. This sample has 200,000 to 300,000 clones, with roughly nine tenths found just once. CDR3 size: 16 residues. CDR1 is LGHNA and CDR2 is YSLEER in the germline V gene. The V and J ends lost 0 bases and 1 base, in that order; junction bases with no gene match: 5. The sequence was collected from a man aged 55 to 70 with acute or convalescent COVID-19. Sequencing used peripheral blood. V is TRBV4-3 and J is TRBJ1-2; 7 nucleotides match TRBD1. CDR3 amino acids: CASSQDAAGGNYGYTF. In DNA, the CDR3 is TGCGCCAGCAGCCAAGATGCAGCAGGGGGTAACTATGGCTACACCTTC.